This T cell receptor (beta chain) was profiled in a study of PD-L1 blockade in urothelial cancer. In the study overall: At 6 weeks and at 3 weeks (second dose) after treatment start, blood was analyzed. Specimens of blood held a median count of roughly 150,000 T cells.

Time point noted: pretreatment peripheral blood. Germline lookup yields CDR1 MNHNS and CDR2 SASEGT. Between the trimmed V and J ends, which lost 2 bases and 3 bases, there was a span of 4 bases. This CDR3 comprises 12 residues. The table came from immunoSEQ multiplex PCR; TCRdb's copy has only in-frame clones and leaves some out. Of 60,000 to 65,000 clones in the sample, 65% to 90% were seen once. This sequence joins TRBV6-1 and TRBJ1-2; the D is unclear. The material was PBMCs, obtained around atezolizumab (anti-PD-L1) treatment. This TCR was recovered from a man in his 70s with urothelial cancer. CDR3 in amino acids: CASSEFDYGYTF. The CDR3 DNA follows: TGTGCCAGCAGTGAATTCGACTATGGCTACACCTTC.